The rows below give T cell receptor beta chains drawn from one sample of a study of PD-1 blockade in classical Hodgkin lymphoma. The repertoire was sequenced with immunoSEQ multiplex PCR; TCRdb's copy has only in-frame clones and lacks some. The profile shows about 100,000 clones, roughly 91% of them singletons. This specimen was peripheral blood mononuclear cells (PBMCs), taken before the second cycle of nivolumab. These receptors all come from a human donor with classical Hodgkin lymphoma. Both conserved end residues are part of each CDR3. Size is stated for part of the rows, as once, few or many counts, or as a class when the clone is expanded.

J	size	V	CDR3
TRBJ2-7	.	TRBV7-8	CASSFSGVGGASEQYF
TRBJ2-1	.	TRBV9	CASSPLLGVDYNEQFF
TRBJ2-7	.	TRBV19	CAPYRGSSYEQYF
TRBJ2-5	.	TRBV11-2	CASSLNQGLSETQYF
TRBJ1-2	.	TRBV6-6	CASSYGEVSGYTF
TRBJ2-5	.	TRBV6-5	CASSLLTSGHETQYF
TRBJ2-3	.	TRBV5-4	CASSFGGRTDTQYF
TRBJ1-1	.	TRBV6-1	CASSDAWQGAEAFF
TRBJ1-2	.	TRBV11-2	CASSLGLSTYGYTF
TRBJ2-2	.	TRBV2	CASSEGLAGGHTGELFF
TRBJ1-2	.	TRBV30	CAWSRRFYGYTF
TRBJ1-1	.	TRBV7-9	CASSFPPGLGTEAFF
TRBJ2-3	.	TRBV4-1	CASSQDQGQDTDTQYF
TRBJ2-7	.	TRBV2	CASSYPPSGGPSSYEQYF
TRBJ2-1	once	TRBV27	CASSPSGRGAYNEQFF
TRBJ2-7	.	TRBV9	CASSGDGKGSYEQYF
TRBJ1-2	.	TRBV30	CAWSVGLSGYTF